The TCR beta chain under discussion was sequenced for a study of post-analysis software for immune sequencing data. Tagging with unique molecular identifiers was a feature of the TCR beta cDNA libraries. TCRdb re-derived calls from the PCR reads in MiXCR, one entry per CDR3 protein. The sample consists of 550,000 to 700,000 distinct CDR3 sequences, 44% of them appearing once. Study results and limitations: Controls showed significantly higher normalized Chao1 diversity than did multiple sclerosis patients.

With regard to this clonotype: Its antigen is currently unknown.

The sequence was obtained from a girl aged 10-17 years with multiple sclerosis. Specimen: blood.

CDR3 nucleotides: TGTGCCAGCAGTTTAGGGACCCCGGGCAATCAGCCCCAGCATTTT. It is translated as CASSLGTPGNQPQHF. The chain carries TRBV12-3 or TRBV12-4 and TRBJ1-5; no definite D call. This CDR3 comprises 15 residues. The V and J ends lost 1 base and 2 bases respectively, with 9 bases between them.